This TCR beta chain is drawn from a study of blood T cells in healthy people across ages. General study points: The study lacked donor CMV status, which possibly confounded expanded clonotype changes. In these data, TCR beta diversity tracked strongly with naive T cell percentage.

Then a second PCR, running roughly 6 to 11 cycles, was carried out with a sample-barcoded 5' primer and a J-beta primer mix. TCRdb analysed the 5' RACE reads with MiXCR anew, one entry per CDR3 protein. Seen here are roughly 1,500,000 distinct CDR3 sequences, about 40% observed once, and the top ten hold 7.9%. For this clonotype: No antigen is known for it.

No fewer than 7 million PBMCs went into each sample. The sequenced material came from blood. The sequence derives from a woman aged 18-29 years in good health.

CDR3 in DNA: TGTGCCAGCAGTTTTAGCGAACCCTACGAGCAGTACTTC. It specifies CASSFSEPYEQYF. This chain joins TRBV6-2 or TRBV6-3 and TRBJ2-7; tentative D call: TRBD2 (5 bases). The CDR3 is 13 residues long. V was pared by 4 bases and J by 2 bases, with 9 bases between. CDR1 and CDR2 (germline): MNHEY, SVGEGT.